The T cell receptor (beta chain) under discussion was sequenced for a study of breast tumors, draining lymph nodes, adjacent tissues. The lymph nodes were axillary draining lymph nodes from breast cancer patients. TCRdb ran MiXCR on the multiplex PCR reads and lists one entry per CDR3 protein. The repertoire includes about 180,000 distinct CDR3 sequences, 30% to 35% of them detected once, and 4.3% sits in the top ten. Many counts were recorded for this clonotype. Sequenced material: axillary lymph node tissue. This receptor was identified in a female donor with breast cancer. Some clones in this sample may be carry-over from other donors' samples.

CDR3 loop: CASRQGLGGNEQFF. The CDR3 DNA follows: TGTGCCAGTAGGCAAGGTCTAGGAGGCAATGAGCAGTTCTTC. The chain recombines TRBV19 with TRBJ2-1, with D possibly matching TRBD2 (5 bases). The V end was cut by 6 bases, the J end by 6 bases, with 15 bases between. The CDR3 is 14 residues long. Per the germline V gene, CDR1 is LNHDA and CDR2 is SQIVND (reference sequence).